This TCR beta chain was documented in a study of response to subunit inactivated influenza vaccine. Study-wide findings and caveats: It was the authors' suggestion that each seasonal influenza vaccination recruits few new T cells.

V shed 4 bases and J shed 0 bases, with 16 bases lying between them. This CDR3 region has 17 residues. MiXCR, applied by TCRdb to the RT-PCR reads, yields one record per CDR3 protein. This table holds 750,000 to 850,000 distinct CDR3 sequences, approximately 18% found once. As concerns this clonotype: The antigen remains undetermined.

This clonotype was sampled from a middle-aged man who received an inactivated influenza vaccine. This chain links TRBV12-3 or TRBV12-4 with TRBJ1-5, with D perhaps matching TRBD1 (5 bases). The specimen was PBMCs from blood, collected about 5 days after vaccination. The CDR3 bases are TGTGCCAGCAGTTATCTCGGGACCCTTTATAGCAATCAGCCCCAGCATTTT. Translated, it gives CASSYLGTLYSNQPQHF.